The 26 T cell receptor beta chains below were found in one sample sequenced in a study of blood T cells in healthy people across ages. The use of a sample-barcoded 5' primer and a J-beta primer mix characterized a second PCR of roughly 6 to 11 cycles. TCRdb re-called the 5' RACE reads through MiXCR, storing one row per CDR3 protein. The table lists hundreds of thousands of distinct CDR3 sequences, roughly two fifths of them singletons. The specimen was blood. These receptors were obtained from a man older than 75 in good health.

V is TRBV7-8 and J is TRBJ2-7; 13 bases map to TRBD2. CDR3 length: 22 residues. The V segment lost 1 base and the J segment 7 bases; nucleotides outside the gene matches: 25. Germline CDR1 and CDR2: SGHVS and FQNEAQ. The chain's CDR3 is CASSLGILGPGLAGMSYNEQYF. The CDR3 coding sequence is TGTGCCAGCAGCTTAGGTATCTTGGGTCCGGGACTAGCGGGAATGTCCTACAATGAGCAGTACTTC.

The CDR3 nucleotides read TGCAGTGCTAGTGACCCTAGCGGGAGGGGAGAGACCCAGTACTTC. Residues: CSASDPSGRGETQYF. V is TRBV20-1 and J is TRBJ2-5, with 12 bases matching TRBD2. J was trimmed by 4 bases and V by 3 bases; bases with no gene match: 6. The germline V gene has CDR1 DFQATT and CDR2 SNEGSKA (reference sequence). The CDR3 has 15 amino acids.

The chain has TRBV21-1 and TRBJ2-5; TRBD1, the D gene given by the table, was not confirmed from the DNA. TRBV21-1 is labeled a pseudogene. CDR3 length: 15 amino acids. CDR3 coding DNA: TGTGCCAGCAGCAGGGTCCGGGACAGGGGACATGAGCAGTACTTC. Residues: CASSRVRDRGHEQYF.

Comments on this clonotype: This may be a read error, as it is one base from a much larger clone. The chain couples TRBV6-2 or TRBV6-3 to TRBJ2-7; 8 bases agree with TRBD2. Looked up from germline, CDR1 is MNHEY and CDR2 is SVGEGT. V gave up 2 bases and J gave up 7 bases; unmatched junction bases: 16. The CDR3 is 17 amino acids. The CDR3 spells CASSYLTGSGSDNEQYF. The CDR3 nucleotides read TGTGCCAGCAGTTACCTAACTGGGAGCGGGAGTGACAATGAGCAGTACTTC.

This clonotype has a handful of counts. The CDR3 region is CASSSTGQGKLSGEQFF. The DNA of the CDR3 is TGTGCCAGCAGCTCTACCGGACAGGGGAAACTCAGTGGTGAGCAGTTCTTC. V is TRBV3-1 and J is TRBJ2-1; 9 positions match TRBD1. V shed 5 bases and J 9 bases; nucleotides not matched to a gene: 17. Germline lookup yields CDR1 LGHDT and CDR2 YNNKEL (reference sequence). CDR3 length: 17 residues.

This clonotype was seen only a few times. This chain links TRBV2 with TRBJ2-7, with 8 bases aligning to TRBD1. This CDR3 has 15 amino acids. The trim removed 4 bases at V and 1 base at J, leaving 6 bases unmatched. The germline V gene encodes CDR1 SNHLY and CDR2 FYNNEI. CDR3 sequence reads: CASSGWTGRSYEQYF. CDR3 sequence (DNA): TGTGCCAGCAGTGGGTGGACAGGGCGATCCTACGAGCAGTACTTC.

The chain couples TRBV7-2 to TRBJ2-7, with D possibly matching TRBD1 (5 bases). Trimming removed 4 bases at V and 4 bases at J, with 17 bases between. The CDR3 is 15 amino acids. Germline lookup yields CDR1 SGHTA and CDR2 FQGNSA. The CDR3 DNA sequence: TGTGCCAGCAGCTCTTGGACAATCGAGTGGTACGAGCAGTACTTC. This sequence encodes CASSSWTIEWYEQYF.

The chain has TRBV4-3 and TRBJ1-2; 8 bases align to TRBD1. The CDR3 length is 15 residues. Germline trimming cut 4 bases from V and 8 bases from J; bases unmatched to any gene: 12. Germline V gene data show CDR1 as LGHNA and CDR2 as YSLEER. This CDR3 reads CASSRAGQGDWGYTF. CDR3 coding DNA: TGCGCCAGCAGCCGCGCTGGACAGGGAGATTGGGGCTACACCTTC.

The gene calls are TRBV6-1 and TRBJ1-4; a possible D gene is TRBD1 (5 bases). In germline, CDR1 is MNHNS, CDR2 SASEGT. The V end lost 5 bases, the J end lost 0 bases, and 19 bases lay between the germline ends. The CDR3 sequence is 18 residues long. CDR3 amino acids: CASSRGTAECSTNEKLFF. CDR3 bases: TGTGCCAGCAGTCGAGGGACGGCGGAATGCTCAACTAATGAAAAACTGTTTTTT.

V is TRBV7-9 and J is TRBJ1-3; no clear D gene. Germline loops: CDR1 SEHNR, CDR2 FQNEAQ (reference sequence). V gave up 4 bases and J gave up 0 bases, with 10 bases separating them. This CDR3 has 15 residues. CDR3 loop: CASSSTRNSGNTIYF. CDR3 nucleotides: TGTGCCAGCAGCTCGACACGAAACTCTGGAAACACCATATATTTT.

This clonotype was detected only a few times. CDR3 DNA: TGCGCCAGCAGCAACGGACTAGCGGGAGGGGGGCGCAATGAGCAGTTCTTC. Its protein is CASSNGLAGGGRNEQFF. This chain links TRBV5-1 with TRBJ2-1; 15 nucleotides line up with TRBD2. Germline lookup yields CDR1 SGHRS and CDR2 YFSETQ. The J segment lost 6 bases and the V segment lost 4 bases, leaving 8 bases of the junction unmatched. CDR3 length: 17 amino acids. Full variable domain (outside the CDR3, taken from reference TRBV5-1 and TRBJ2-1): KAGVTQTPRYLIKTRGQQVTLSCSPISGHRSVSWYQQTPGQGLQFLFEYFSETQRNKGNFPGRFSGRQFSNSRSEMNVSTLELGDSALYLCASSNGLAGGGRNEQFFGPGTRLTVL.

The chain combines TRBV20-1 with TRBJ2-5; possibly TRBD1 or TRBD2 for D (5 bases each). Germline loops: CDR1 DFQATT, CDR2 SNEGSKA (reference sequence). Trimming took 0 bases from V and 5 from J, leaving 16 bases between them. The CDR3 is 15 residues long. The CDR3: CSARDPRGVKETQYF. The DNA for the CDR3 is TGCAGTGCTAGAGATCCAAGGGGAGTTAAGGAGACCCAGTACTTC.

The chain uses TRBV2 and TRBJ2-4; D remains ambiguous. The end of the DNA aligns better with TRBJ2-7, so the J call may be wrong. The germline CDR1 and CDR2 sequences are SNHLY and FYNNEI. This CDR3 has 12 amino acids. The CDR3 here is CASGEGFYEQYF. The CDR3 DNA follows: TGTGCCAGCGGCGAAGGCTTCTACGAGCAGTACTTC.

A few counts support this clonotype. The V and J genes are TRBV7-2 and TRBJ1-2, with 9 nucleotides matching TRBD1. Per the germline V gene, CDR1 is SGHTA and CDR2 is FQGNSA. Unmatched junction bases numbered 11, after V lost 4 bases and J lost 8 bases. The CDR3 has 15 residues. The CDR3 DNA follows: TGTGCCAGCAGCTGGACCCAGGGACAGGGAGGCGGCTACACCTTC. Amino acids: CASSWTQGQGGGYTF.

The sample holds a few counts of this clonotype. The chain links TRBV7-2 to TRBJ2-6; 9 bases fit TRBD1. CDR3 size: 17 residues. V shed 5 bases, J shed 0 bases, and the junction held 5 bases outside the gene matches. From germline, CDR1 is SGHTA and CDR2 FQGNSA. CDR3 in amino acids: CASSPGQGFSGANVLTF. In DNA form, the CDR3 reads TGTGCCAGCAGCCCGGGACAGGGCTTCTCTGGGGCCAACGTCCTGACTTTC.

The chain has TRBV20-1 and TRBJ1-6; the D gene is possibly TRBD1 (6 bases). The length of the CDR3 is 14 residues. Trimming took off 5 bases at V and 7 bases at J, with 15 bases between the two ends. The germline gives CDR1 DFQATT, CDR2 SNEGSKA (reference sequence). CDR3 bases: TGCAGTGCTTCCCTCGACAGGCGCAATTCACCCCTCCACTTT. It is translated as CSASLDRRNSPLHF.

This chain uses TRBV7-2 with TRBJ2-5, with a weak D call TRBD1 (6 bases). V lost 5 bases, J lost 5 bases, and 15 bases lay in between. The CDR3 runs 14 residues. Germline assignment: CDR1 SGHTA and CDR2 FQGNSA. CDR3 sequence (DNA): TGTGCCAGCAGCAATAACAGGGATCGGGAGACCCAGTACTTC. Protein sequence: CASSNNRDRETQYF.

This chain connects TRBV29-1 to TRBJ2-7; D is possibly TRBD1 (6 bases). Trimming shortened V by 4 bases and J by 0 bases, and 16 bases separated the two germline ends. Germline values: CDR1 SQVTM, CDR2 ANQGSEA. The CDR3 has 15 residues. This CDR3 reads CSVGCHRVNSYEQYF. The CDR3 nucleotides are TGCAGCGTTGGATGCCACAGGGTTAACTCCTACGAGCAGTACTTC.

This clonotype was observed a handful of times. Relative to the germline gene, one junction end is altered; a read error may explain this. This chain uses TRBV6-2 or TRBV6-3 with TRBJ2-3; D ambiguous. The germline V gene has CDR1 MNHEY and CDR2 SVGEGT. The CDR3 loop spans 15 amino acids. CDR3 region: CASSSFGYSTDTQYF. Here the CDR3 DNA reads TGTGCTAGCAGTTCCTTCGGTTATAGCACAGATACGCAGTATTTT.

In regard to this clonotype: The junction shows a germline mismatch at one end, possibly a read error. The genes are TRBV20-1 and TRBJ2-3, with 9 nucleotides matching TRBD2. The CDR3 runs 16 residues. Per the germline V gene, CDR1 is DFQATT and CDR2 is SNEGSKA (reference sequence). As DNA, the CDR3 is TGCGGTGCTAGAGAGGAGACTAGCGGATCCACAGATACGCAGTATTTT. The encoded protein is CGAREETSGSTDTQYF.

The chain links TRBV6-5 to TRBJ1-1; TRBD1 matches at 10 bases. The CDR3 has 14 amino acids. Germline assignment: CDR1 MNHEY and CDR2 SVGAGI. V gave up 5 bases and J gave up 5 bases; unmatched junction bases: 5. CDR3 in amino acids: CASSDRGRTTEAFF. CDR3 bases: TGTGCCAGCAGTGACAGGGGGCGCACAACTGAAGCTTTCTTT.

This clonotype was seen only a few times. The chain employs TRBV12-3 or TRBV12-4 and TRBJ2-7; 14 nucleotides match TRBD2. V lost 6 bases, J lost 2 bases, and 6 bases stayed unmatched. The CDR3 has 16 residues. The CDR3 nucleotides are TGTGCCAGCAGACCGGGACTAGCGGGAGCGGCCTACGAGCAGTACTTC. This encodes CASRPGLAGAAYEQYF.

V and J are TRBV6-2 or TRBV6-3 and TRBJ1-2, with 11 bases aligning to TRBD1. This CDR3 contains 17 residues. The J segment lost 4 bases and the V segment lost 4 bases, leaving 11 bases of the junction unmatched. Per germline, CDR1 MNHEY and CDR2 SVGEGT. For the CDR3, the DNA is TGTGCCAGCAGTTCCGGAGGGACAGGGGGTCCCCGCTATGGCTACACCTTC. Its protein is CASSSGGTGGPRYGYTF.

V gene TRBV6-2 or TRBV6-3 combines with J gene TRBJ1-5; 10 positions agree with TRBD1. Germline trimming cut 8 bases from V and 7 bases from J; bases unmatched to any gene: 14. CDR1 and CDR2 from the germline V gene are MNHEY and SVGEGT. The CDR3 extends over 16 amino acids. For the CDR3, the DNA is TGTGCCAGCGGTAGTCGGGACAGGGGCCCCGGGCAGCCCCAGCATTTT. Translating it yields CASGSRDRGPGQPQHF.

This clonotype came up a few times. This sequence joins TRBV2 and TRBJ1-5; a weak D match, TRBD1 (6 bases). The CDR3 contains 12 residues. V was shortened by 11 bases and J by 9 bases, with 17 bases between the two germline ends. Germline V gene data show CDR1 as SNHLY and CDR2 as FYNNEI. CDR3 region: CAGRGSVGPQHF. CDR3 coding DNA: TGTGCCGGTAGGGGGTCAGTGGGGCCCCAGCATTTT.

The table lists this clonotype with a few counts. The chain employs TRBV3-1 and TRBJ2-2; 8 bases map to TRBD1. CDR1 and CDR2 from the germline V gene are LGHDT and YNNKEL (reference sequence). V dropped 8 bases and J dropped 7; count of bases not matched to a gene: 3. The CDR3 runs to 12 residues. In nucleotides, the CDR3 is TGTGCCAGCGCAGGGGGCTTCGGGGAGCTGTTTTTT. Its translation is CASAGGFGELFF.